This T cell receptor (beta chain) is drawn from a study of CD8+CD57+ T cells in acquired aplastic anemia. Study in general: Sorted CD4+ and CD8+ cell DNA averaged around 3.5 ug.

This clonotype was recorded many times. Its antigen is currently unknown. For sequencing, patients were chosen who had shown expansion of CD8+CD57+ cells by flow cytometry. Every patient presented with severe acquired aplastic anemia. For CDR3 and TCR beta VDJ profiling, genomic DNA was the template used. TCRdb re-analysed the reads in MiXCR, keeping a single row per CDR3 protein. Here the sample spans about 250,000 distinct CDR3 sequences, roughly half being singletons. Whole-study findings and limits: Comparison of patients with controls identified twenty-nine shared CD8+ CDR3 sequences. Controls did not differ significantly from patients in CD8+ Simpson's diversity.

The CDR3 totals 16 residues. Germline V gives CDR1 SGHTS, CDR2 YDEGEE. V was shortened by 0 bases and J by 6 bases, with 19 bases between the two germline ends. The chain couples TRBV5-8 to TRBJ2-7; tentative D call: TRBD1 (6 bases). The receptor comes from a human donor with aplastic anemia. The sequenced sample was sorted CD4+, CD8+, or CD8+CD57+ T cells (not recorded which) from PBMCs. DNA for the CDR3: TGTGCCAGCAGCTTGGCCAGGGACACGGTCACGGGCGAGCAGTACTTC. It codes for CASSLARDTVTGEQYF.